Listed below are T cell receptor beta chains from one sample, sequenced in a study of glioma-infiltrating T cells. TCRdb recomputed calls from the multiplex PCR reads with MiXCR, one row per CDR3 protein. The sample shows approximately 120,000 distinct CDR3 sequences, 25% to 30% of them seen only once. The sequenced sample was glioma tissue, nonneoplastic brain tissue, or PBMCs (not recorded which). The receptors shown here come from a human donor with low-grade glioma or glioblastoma, undergoing nonglioma brain surgery, or in good health (not recorded which). The CDR3 runs from the conserved cysteine through the conserved F or W. Fields, in order: J gene, V gene, CDR3 length, clone size, D gene, CDR3 protein, CDR3 DNA. The D gene is left open where the match is weak. Clone size is given for some rows only: seen once, a few or many times, or a class if the clone is expanded.

j_gene: TRBJ2-3
v_gene: TRBV24-1
len: 16
abundance: many
d_gene: .
CDR3aa: CATSDFTGFGTDTQYF
CDR3nt: TGTGCCACCAGTGATTTCACAGGGTTTGGGACAGATACGCAGTATTTT

j_gene: TRBJ1-2
v_gene: TRBV6-1
len: 11
abundance: many
d_gene: .
CDR3aa: CASREGSGYTF
CDR3nt: TGTGCCAGCCGGGAGGGGAGCGGCTACACCTTC

j_gene: TRBJ2-1
v_gene: TRBV27
len: 13
abundance: many
d_gene: .
CDR3aa: CASESLGDNEQFF
CDR3nt: TGTGCCAGCGAGTCCCTAGGGGACAATGAGCAGTTCTTC

j_gene: TRBJ2-3
v_gene: TRBV28
len: 17
abundance: .
d_gene: TRBD2
CDR3aa: CASSFSPGLDSTDTQYF
CDR3nt: TGTGCCAGCAGCTTTAGTCCGGGACTAGATAGCACAGATACGCAGTATTTT

j_gene: TRBJ2-3
v_gene: TRBV6-1
len: 12
abundance: many
d_gene: .
CDR3aa: CASSQTSDTQYF
CDR3nt: TGTGCCAGCAGTCAGACTTCGGATACGCAGTATTTT

j_gene: TRBJ2-3
v_gene: TRBV27
len: 16
abundance: many
d_gene: .
CDR3aa: CASSLFRGSGTDTQYF
CDR3nt: TGTGCCAGCAGTTTATTCCGGGGGTCCGGCACAGATACGCAGTATTTT

j_gene: TRBJ1-1
v_gene: TRBV6-9
len: 14
abundance: .
d_gene: .
CDR3aa: CASKFGEANTEAIF
CDR3nt: TGTGCCAGCAAGTTCGGGGAGGCCAACACTGAAGCTATCTTT

j_gene: TRBJ2-7
v_gene: TRBV4-1
len: 16
abundance: many
d_gene: TRBD1
CDR3aa: CASSLPSGTGQYEQYF
CDR3nt: TGCGCCAGCAGCTTGCCCTCTGGGACAGGGCAGTACGAGCAGTACTTC

j_gene: TRBJ2-6
v_gene: TRBV27
len: 16
abundance: many
d_gene: .
CDR3aa: CASSYDRGSGANVLTF
CDR3nt: TGTGCCAGCAGTTACGACAGAGGGTCCGGGGCCAACGTCCTGACTTTC

j_gene: TRBJ1-2
v_gene: TRBV2
len: 15
abundance: many
d_gene: .
CDR3aa: CARTLAEDLSYGYTF
CDR3nt: TGTGCCAGAACTCTGGCAGAGGACCTTAGCTATGGCTACACCTTC

j_gene: TRBJ1-2
v_gene: TRBV6-2/TRBV6-3
len: 15
abundance: many
d_gene: TRBD1
CDR3aa: CASQRSGQGIYGYTF
CDR3nt: TGTGCCAGCCAACGATCCGGACAGGGGATTTATGGCTACACCTTC

j_gene: TRBJ2-7
v_gene: TRBV12-3/TRBV12-4
len: 13
abundance: many
d_gene: .
CDR3aa: CASSSNRVNEQYF
CDR3nt: TGTGCCAGCAGTTCGAACAGGGTGAACGAGCAGTACTTC

j_gene: TRBJ2-5
v_gene: TRBV7-2
len: 17
abundance: many
d_gene: TRBD2
CDR3aa: CASSLQNLAGSRETQYF
CDR3nt: TGTGCCAGCAGCTTACAGAATCTAGCGGGGTCGAGAGAGACCCAGTACTTC

j_gene: TRBJ1-1
v_gene: TRBV7-9
len: 11
abundance: .
d_gene: TRBD1
CDR3aa: CASSPDRLAFF
CDR3nt: TGTGCCAGCAGCCCGGACAGGCTGGCTTTCTTT

j_gene: TRBJ2-1
v_gene: TRBV9
len: 15
abundance: few
d_gene: TRBD2
CDR3aa: CASSVEGTSGTEQFF
CDR3nt: TGTGCCAGCAGCGTAGAAGGGACTAGCGGGACTGAGCAGTTCTTC

j_gene: TRBJ2-4
v_gene: TRBV20-1
len: 13
abundance: many
d_gene: TRBD1
CDR3aa: CSATETGENIQYF
CDR3nt: TGCAGTGCTACGGAGACAGGGGAAAACATTCAGTACTTC

j_gene: TRBJ2-3
v_gene: TRBV24-1
len: 15
abundance: many
d_gene: .
CDR3aa: CATSERLGAIDTQYF
CDR3nt: TGTGCCACCAGTGAGCGTTTGGGGGCAATAGATACGCAGTATTTT

j_gene: TRBJ2-3
v_gene: TRBV7-2
len: 16
abundance: many
d_gene: TRBD2
CDR3aa: CASSRGGATSTDTQYF
CDR3nt: TGTGCCAGCAGCCGGGGGGGGGCGACTAGCACAGATACGCAGTATTTT

j_gene: TRBJ1-5
v_gene: TRBV4-1
len: 13
abundance: many
d_gene: .
CDR3aa: CASSQRVSQPQHF
CDR3nt: TGCGCCAGCAGCCAAAGGGTCAGTCAGCCCCAGCATTTT